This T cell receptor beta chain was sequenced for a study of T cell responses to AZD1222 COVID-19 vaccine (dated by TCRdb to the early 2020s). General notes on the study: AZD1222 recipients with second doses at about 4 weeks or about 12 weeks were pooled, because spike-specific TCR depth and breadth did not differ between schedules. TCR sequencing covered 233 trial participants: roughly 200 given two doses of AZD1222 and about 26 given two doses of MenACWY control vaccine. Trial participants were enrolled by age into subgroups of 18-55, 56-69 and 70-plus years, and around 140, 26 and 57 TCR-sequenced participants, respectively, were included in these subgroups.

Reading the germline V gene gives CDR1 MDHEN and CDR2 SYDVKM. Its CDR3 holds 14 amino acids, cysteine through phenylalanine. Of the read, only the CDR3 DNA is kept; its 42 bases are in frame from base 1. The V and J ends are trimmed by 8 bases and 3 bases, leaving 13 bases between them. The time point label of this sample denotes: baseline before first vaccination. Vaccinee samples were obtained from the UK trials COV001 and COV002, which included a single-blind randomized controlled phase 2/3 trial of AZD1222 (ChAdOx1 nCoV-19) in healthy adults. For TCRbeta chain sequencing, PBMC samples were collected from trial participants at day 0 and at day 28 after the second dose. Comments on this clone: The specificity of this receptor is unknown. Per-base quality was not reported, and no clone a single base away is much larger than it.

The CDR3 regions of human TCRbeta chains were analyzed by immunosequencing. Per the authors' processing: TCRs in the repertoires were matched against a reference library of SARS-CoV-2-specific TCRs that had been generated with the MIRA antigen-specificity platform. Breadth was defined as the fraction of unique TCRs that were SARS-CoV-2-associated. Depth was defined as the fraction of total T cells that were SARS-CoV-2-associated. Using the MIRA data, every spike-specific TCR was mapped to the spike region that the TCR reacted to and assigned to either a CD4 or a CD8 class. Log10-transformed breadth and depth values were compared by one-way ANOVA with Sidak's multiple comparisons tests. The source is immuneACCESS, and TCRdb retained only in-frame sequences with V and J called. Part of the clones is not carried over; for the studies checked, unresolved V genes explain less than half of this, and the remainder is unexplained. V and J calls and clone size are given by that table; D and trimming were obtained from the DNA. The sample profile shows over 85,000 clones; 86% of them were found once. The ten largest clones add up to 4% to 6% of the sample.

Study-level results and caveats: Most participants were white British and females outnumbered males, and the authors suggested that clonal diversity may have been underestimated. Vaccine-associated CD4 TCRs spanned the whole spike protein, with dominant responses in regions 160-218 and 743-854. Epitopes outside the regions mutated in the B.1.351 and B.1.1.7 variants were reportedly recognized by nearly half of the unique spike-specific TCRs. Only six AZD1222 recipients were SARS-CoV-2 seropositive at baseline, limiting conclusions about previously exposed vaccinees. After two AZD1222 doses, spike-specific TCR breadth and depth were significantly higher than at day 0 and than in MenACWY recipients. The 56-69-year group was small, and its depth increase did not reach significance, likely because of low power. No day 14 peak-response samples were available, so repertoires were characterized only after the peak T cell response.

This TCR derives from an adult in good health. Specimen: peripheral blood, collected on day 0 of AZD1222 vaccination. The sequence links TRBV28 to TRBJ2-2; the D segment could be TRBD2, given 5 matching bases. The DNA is TGTGCCAGCGGCGGATTAGCGCACACCGGGGAGCTGTTTTTT. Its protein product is CASGGLAHTGELFF.